This T cell receptor (beta chain) was sequenced during a study of molecular identifiers for immune sequencing clone quantification. Study results and caveats: The study found clones above 20 RNA copies held over 99% of effector molecules and under 1% in naive cells.

The CDR3 totals 12 residues. CDR1 SGHTA and CDR2 FQGNSA come from the germline V gene. Between the trimmed V and J ends, which lost 6 bases and 6 bases, there was a span of 8 bases. On this clonotype itself: The antigen is undetermined. A much bigger clone sits one base away, suggesting this may be a read error.

From the PCR reads, TCRdb called clonotypes with MiXCR, one entry per CDR3 protein. The table lists 600,000 to 650,000 distinct CDR3 sequences, 20% of them singletons, with under 0.95% in the top ten. Sequenced material: naive CD8+ T cells from blood, with Jurkat cell RNA spiked in. As to subset: FACS-sorted CD8+CD4-CCR7+CD45RA+ naive T cells. The chain carries TRBV7-2 and TRBJ2-2; no definite D call. The sequence came from a human donor in good health. Some libraries in this study had Jurkat cell RNA spiked in. CDR3: CASSLPPGELFF. The CDR3 DNA reads TGTGCCAGCAGTCTACCACCCGGGGAGCTGTTTTTT.